This is a list of T cell receptor delta chains from one sample in a study of gamma-delta chains in newborns, infants, children. TCRdb reprocessed the reads through CATT. The sample records approximately 5,900 delta-chain clones, approximately 2.4% being singletons. Sequencing input: blood. Every receptor here comes from a child who was a newborn, infant or young child, either healthy, febrile or measles-vaccinated (not recorded which). CDR3s include the opening cysteine and the closing phenylalanine or tryptophan. A D gene is named only where the DNA matches it firmly. For some rows the clone size is stated as once, few or many, or as a class when expanded; others skip it.

v_gene: TRDV1; abundance: few; len: 17; d_gene: -; j_gene: TRDJ1; CDR3nt: TGTGCTCTTGGGGTCGGGTTTGGCTGGGAGCACACCGATAAACTCATCTTT; CDR3aa: CALGVGFGWEHTDKLIF
v_gene: TRDV2; abundance: medium-sized; len: 19; d_gene: TRDD3; j_gene: TRDJ3; CDR3nt: TGTGCCTGTGACTCTACTGGGGGTGTACGCTCCTGGGACACCCGACAGATGTTTTTC; CDR3aa: CACDSTGGVRSWDTRQMFF
v_gene: TRDV2; abundance: medium-sized; len: 17; d_gene: TRDD3; j_gene: TRDJ2; CDR3nt: TGTGCCTGTGACACCTTGCTGGGGGACCCTATGACAGCACAACTCTTCTTT; CDR3aa: CACDTLLGDPMTAQLFF
v_gene: TRDV2; abundance: -; len: 19; d_gene: -; j_gene: TRDJ3; CDR3nt: TGTGCCTGTGACACCCGGGGGTCTTCAAGCTCCTGGGACACCCGACAGATGTTTTTC; CDR3aa: CACDTRGSSSSWDTRQMFF
v_gene: TRDV2; abundance: medium-sized; len: 16; d_gene: TRDD3; j_gene: TRDJ2; CDR3nt: TGTGCCTGTGACAATCTGGGGGATACTTTGACAGCACAACTCTTCTTT; CDR3aa: CACDNLGDTLTAQLFF
v_gene: TRDV1; abundance: -; len: 18; d_gene: TRDD3; j_gene: TRDJ1; CDR3nt: TGTGCTCTTGGGGAATCACCCCCTTGGGGGACCGTCACCGATAAACTCATCTTT; CDR3aa: CALGESPPWGTVTDKLIF
v_gene: TRDV2; abundance: medium-sized; len: 20; d_gene: TRDD3; j_gene: TRDJ3; CDR3nt: TGTGCCTGTGACAAAGTACTGGGGGATATCGGCTCCTGGGACACCCGACAGATGTTTTTC; CDR3aa: CACDKVLGDIGSWDTRQMFF
v_gene: TRDV2; abundance: few; len: 19; d_gene: TRDD3; j_gene: TRDJ3; CDR3nt: TGTGCCTGTGACACCGCTGGGGGCCTGAGCTCCTGGGACACCCGACAGATGTTTTTC; CDR3aa: CACDTAGGLSSWDTRQMFF
v_gene: TRDV2; abundance: few; len: 17; d_gene: TRDD3; j_gene: TRDJ2; CDR3nt: TGTGCCTGTGATACTCTGGGGGACTCCCGCCGGACAGCACAACTCTTCTTT; CDR3aa: CACDTLGDSRRTAQLFF
v_gene: TRDV2; abundance: -; len: 19; d_gene: TRDD3; j_gene: TRDJ3; CDR3nt: TGTGCCTGTGACAAGGTGGCTGGGGGATACTCCTGGGACACCCGACAGATGTTCTTC; CDR3aa: CACDKVAGGYSWDTRQMFF
v_gene: TRDV2; abundance: few; len: 20; d_gene: TRDD3; j_gene: TRDJ3; CDR3nt: TGTGCCTGTGACATACTGGGGGACACGCAAAGCTCCTGGGACACCCGACAGATGTTTTTC; CDR3aa: CACDILGDTQSSWDTRQMFF
v_gene: TRDV2; abundance: large; len: 18; d_gene: -; j_gene: TRDJ3; CDR3nt: TGTGCCTGTGACCCTCCCTTACGGAGCTCCTGGGACACCCGACAGATGTTTTTC; CDR3aa: CACDPPLRSSWDTRQMFF
v_gene: TRDV2; abundance: -; len: 18; d_gene: TRDD3; j_gene: TRDJ3; CDR3nt: TGTGCCTGTGACAACTGGGGGATTAGGACCTGGGACACCCGACAGATGTTTTTC; CDR3aa: CACDNWGIRTWDTRQMFF
v_gene: TRDV2; abundance: medium-sized; len: 17; d_gene: TRDD3; j_gene: TRDJ2; CDR3nt: TGTGCCTGTGACACCGTTGGGGGATACGCTTTGACAGCACAACTCTTCTTT; CDR3aa: CACDTVGGYALTAQLFF
v_gene: TRDV2; abundance: medium-sized; len: 14; d_gene: TRDD3; j_gene: TRDJ1; CDR3nt: TGTGCCTGTGACTCACTGGGGGATACCGATAAACTCATCTTT; CDR3aa: CACDSLGDTDKLIF
v_gene: TRDV2; abundance: medium-sized; len: 15; d_gene: -; j_gene: TRDJ1; CDR3nt: TGTGCCTGTGACACCGTGGGGGCCCACACCGATAAACTCATCTTT; CDR3aa: CACDTVGAHTDKLIF
v_gene: TRDV2; abundance: -; len: 18; d_gene: -; j_gene: TRDJ3; CDR3nt: TGTGCCTGTGACACCGGGGGGGCAGGCTCCTGGGGCACCCGACAGATGTTTTTC; CDR3aa: CACDTGGAGSWGTRQMFF
v_gene: TRDV2; abundance: medium-sized; len: 15; d_gene: TRDD3; j_gene: TRDJ2; CDR3nt: TGTGCCTGTGACACCGTTGGGGGATACGCAGCACAACTCTTCTTT; CDR3aa: CACDTVGGYAAQLFF
v_gene: TRDV2; abundance: few; len: 21; d_gene: TRDD3; j_gene: TRDJ3; CDR3nt: TGTGCCTGTGACACAGTACTGGGGGATACGACATACTCCTGGGACACCCGACAGATGTTTTTC; CDR3aa: CACDTVLGDTTYSWDTRQMFF
v_gene: TRDV2; abundance: few; len: 19; d_gene: TRDD3; j_gene: TRDJ2; CDR3nt: TGTGCCTGTGACACCGTACTGGGGGATACGCGAGCTTTGACAGCACAACCCTTCTTT; CDR3aa: CACDTVLGDTRALTAQPFF
v_gene: TRDV2; abundance: few; len: 16; d_gene: -; j_gene: TRDJ3; CDR3nt: TGTGCCTGTGAAAGTACTGGCTCCTGGGACACCCGACAGATGTTTTTC; CDR3aa: CACESTGSWDTRQMFF
v_gene: TRDV2; abundance: -; len: 16; d_gene: -; j_gene: TRDJ3; CDR3nt: TGTGCCTGTGACACCGTCGGATCCTGGGACGCCCGGCAGGTGTTTTTC; CDR3aa: CACDTVGSWDARQVFF
v_gene: TRDV2; abundance: medium-sized; len: 22; d_gene: TRDD3; j_gene: TRDJ3; CDR3nt: TGTGCCTGTGACCCCATTTACTGGGGGATACGCCAGGGGTCCTGGGACACCCGACAGATGTTTTTC; CDR3aa: CACDPIYWGIRQGSWDTRQMFF
v_gene: TRDV2; abundance: few; len: 19; d_gene: TRDD3; j_gene: TRDJ3; CDR3nt: TGTGCCTGTGACACCACTGGGGGATACGGGTCCTGGGACACCCGACAGATGTTTTTC; CDR3aa: CACDTTGGYGSWDTRQMFF
v_gene: TRDV2; abundance: -; len: 21; d_gene: TRDD3; j_gene: TRDJ3; CDR3nt: TGTGCCTGTGACACCGCTTGGGGGATACGCGGGAGCTCCTGGGACACCCGACAGATGTTTTTC; CDR3aa: CACDTAWGIRGSSWDTRQMFF
v_gene: TRDV2; abundance: medium-sized; len: 16; d_gene: TRDD3; j_gene: TRDJ2; CDR3nt: TGTGCCTGTGACAAACTGGGGGATACGGGGACAGCACAACTCTTCTTT; CDR3aa: CACDKLGDTGTAQLFF
v_gene: TRDV2; abundance: medium-sized; len: 19; d_gene: TRDD3; j_gene: TRDJ3; CDR3nt: TGTGCCTGTGACACCGTGGGGGAGGAGAGCTCCTGGGACACCCGACAGATGTTTTTC; CDR3aa: CACDTVGEESSWDTRQMFF
v_gene: TRDV2; abundance: large; len: 16; d_gene: TRDD3; j_gene: TRDJ2; CDR3nt: TGTGCCTGTGACACACTGGGGGAAGCTTTGACAGCACAACTCTTCTTT; CDR3aa: CACDTLGEALTAQLFF
v_gene: TRDV2; abundance: medium-sized; len: 19; d_gene: TRDD3; j_gene: TRDJ3; CDR3nt: TGTGCCTGTGACACCGTTAGGGATACGGGCTCCTGGGACACCCGACAGATGTTTTTC; CDR3aa: CACDTVRDTGSWDTRQMFF
v_gene: TRDV2; abundance: few; len: 18; d_gene: TRDD3; j_gene: TRDJ3; CDR3nt: TGTGCCTGTGACGCTGGGGGATACAACTCCTGGGACACCCGACAGATGTTTTTC; CDR3aa: CACDAGGYNSWDTRQMFF
v_gene: TRDV2; abundance: medium-sized; len: 20; d_gene: TRDD3; j_gene: TRDJ3; CDR3nt: TGTGCCTGTGACACGCTGGGGGATAATTGGAGCTCCTGGGACACCCGACAGATGTTTTTC; CDR3aa: CACDTLGDNWSSWDTRQMFF
v_gene: TRDV2; abundance: medium-sized; len: 19; d_gene: TRDD3; j_gene: TRDJ3; CDR3nt: TGTGCCTGTGACACCGCGGATACGCGGTTCTCCTGGGACACCCGACAGATGTTTTTC; CDR3aa: CACDTADTRFSWDTRQMFF
v_gene: TRDV2; abundance: medium-sized; len: 16; d_gene: TRDD3; j_gene: TRDJ1; CDR3nt: TGTGCCTGTGACTCCTTACTGGGGGACCACACCGATAAACTCATCTTT; CDR3aa: CACDSLLGDHTDKLIF
v_gene: TRDV2; abundance: few; len: 18; d_gene: TRDD3; j_gene: TRDJ2; CDR3nt: TGTGCCTGTGACAAAGTACTGGGGGATAAAAAATTGACAGCACAGCTCTTCTTT; CDR3aa: CACDKVLGDKKLTAQLFF
v_gene: TRDV2; abundance: -; len: 19; d_gene: TRDD3; j_gene: TRDJ3; CDR3nt: TGTGCCTGTGACACCCCCATTGGGGGAGGCTCCTGGGACACCCGACAGATGTTTTTC; CDR3aa: CACDTPIGGGSWDTRQMFF
v_gene: TRDV2; abundance: few; len: 18; d_gene: -; j_gene: TRDJ3; CDR3nt: TGTGCCTGTGACACAGCGGGTTTCAGCTCCTGGGACACCCGACAGATGTTTTTC; CDR3aa: CACDTAGFSSWDTRQMFF
v_gene: TRDV2; abundance: few; len: 19; d_gene: TRDD3; j_gene: TRDJ3; CDR3nt: TGTGCCTGTGACACCGTACTGGGGAGCGACTCCTGGGACACCCGACAGATTTTTTTC; CDR3aa: CACDTVLGSDSWDTRQIFF
v_gene: TRDV1; abundance: -; len: 15; d_gene: -; j_gene: TRDJ1; CDR3nt: TGTGCTCTTGGGGAATTGGCTCTGACGCCCGATAAACTCATCTTT; CDR3aa: CALGELALTPDKLIF
v_gene: TRDV2; abundance: large; len: 15; d_gene: TRDD3; j_gene: TRDJ1; CDR3nt: TGTGCCTGTGACGTACTGGGGCCGTACACCGATAAACTCATCTTT; CDR3aa: CACDVLGPYTDKLIF
v_gene: TRDV2; abundance: medium-sized; len: 19; d_gene: -; j_gene: TRDJ3; CDR3nt: TGTGCCTGTGACGCGACTACTGGGAGTGTCTCCTGGGACACCCGACAGATGTTTTTC; CDR3aa: CACDATTGSVSWDTRQMFF
v_gene: TRDV2; abundance: medium-sized; len: 18; d_gene: TRDD3; j_gene: TRDJ3; CDR3nt: TGTGCCTGTGACACCGGGGATAGTCGCTCCTGGGACACCCGACAGATGTTTTTC; CDR3aa: CACDTGDSRSWDTRQMFF
v_gene: TRDV2; abundance: -; len: 20; d_gene: TRDD3; j_gene: TRDJ3; CDR3nt: TGTGCCTGTGACACCGTGCCTGGGGATATAAGCCTCGGGGACACCAGACAGATGTTTTTC; CDR3aa: CACDTVPGDISLGDTRQMFF
v_gene: TRDV2; abundance: few; len: 21; d_gene: TRDD3; j_gene: TRDJ3; CDR3nt: TGTGCCTGTGACACTGTACTGGGGGATACCGCTTCCTCCTGGGACACCCGACAGATGTTTTTC; CDR3aa: CACDTVLGDTASSWDTRQMFF
v_gene: TRDV2; abundance: -; len: 19; d_gene: TRDD3; j_gene: TRDJ3; CDR3nt: TGTGCCTGTGACACTGGGGGATTCTACAGCTCCTGGGACACCCGACAGATGTTTTTC; CDR3aa: CACDTGGFYSSWDTRQMFF
v_gene: TRDV1; abundance: -; len: 23; d_gene: -; j_gene: TRDJ1; CDR3nt: TGTGCTCTTGGGGACCAAGATGGGTGGGGTCCTACCTGTGAGGGGGCTTACACCGATAAACTCATCTTT; CDR3aa: CALGDQDGWGPTCEGAYTDKLIF
v_gene: TRDV1; abundance: -; len: 18; d_gene: -; j_gene: TRDJ2; CDR3nt: TGTGCTCTTGGGGAAAAATCCCTACGCCCGGGCTTGACAGCACAACTCTTCTTT; CDR3aa: CALGEKSLRPGLTAQLFF